The clone carrying this T cell receptor (beta chain) was seen a handful of times. This specimen belongs to a study of shared clonotypes between healthy human individuals. In germline, CDR1 is SGHRS, CDR2 YFSETQ. CDR3 length equals 13 residues. V was clipped by 7 bases and J by 0 bases; unmatched bases: 4. Repertoires were generated with immunoSEQ multiplex PCR, while TCRdb's copy carries only in-frame clones and drops some. The sample lists nearly 750,000 clones; roughly 72% were seen once. Sequencing was done on a sample of memory CD4+ T cells sorted from blood. Noted subset: CD45RA-negative fraction. The origin of this receptor is a woman under 40 in good health. The rearrangement joins TRBV5-1 to TRBJ2-7, with TRBD2 identical over 7 bases. CDR3 sequence: CASGEGSSYEQYF. The CDR3 nucleotides are TGCGCCAGCGGGGAGGGCAGCTCCTACGAGCAGTACTTC.